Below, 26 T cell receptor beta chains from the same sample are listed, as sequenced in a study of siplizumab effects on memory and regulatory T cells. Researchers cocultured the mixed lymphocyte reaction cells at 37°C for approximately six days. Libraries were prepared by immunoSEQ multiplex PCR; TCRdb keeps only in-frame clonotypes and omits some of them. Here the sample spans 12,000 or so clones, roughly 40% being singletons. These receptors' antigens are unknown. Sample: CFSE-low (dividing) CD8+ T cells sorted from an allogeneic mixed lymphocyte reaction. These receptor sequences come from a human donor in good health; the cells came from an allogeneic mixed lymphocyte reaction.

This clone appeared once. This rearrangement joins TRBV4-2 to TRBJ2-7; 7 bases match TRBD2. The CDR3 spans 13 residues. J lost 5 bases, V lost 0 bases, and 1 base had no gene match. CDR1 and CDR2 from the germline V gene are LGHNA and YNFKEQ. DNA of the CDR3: TGTGCCAGCAGCCAAGATCGGGGGGACGAGCAGTACTTC. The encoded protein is CASSQDRGDEQYF.

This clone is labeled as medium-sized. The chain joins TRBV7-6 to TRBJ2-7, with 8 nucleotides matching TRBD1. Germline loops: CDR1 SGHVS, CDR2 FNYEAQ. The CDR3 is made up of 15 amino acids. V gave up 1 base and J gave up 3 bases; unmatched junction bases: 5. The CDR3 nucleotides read TGTGCCAGCAGCTTAGGACAGGGGCCTCTCTACGAGCAGTACTTC. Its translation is CASSLGQGPLYEQYF. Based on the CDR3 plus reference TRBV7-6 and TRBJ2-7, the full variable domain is GAGVSQSPRYKVTKRGQDVALRCDPISGHVSLYWYRQALGQGPEFLTYFNYEAQQDKSGLPNDRFSAERPEGSISTLTIQRTEQRDSAMYRCASSLGQGPLYEQYFGPGTRLTVT.

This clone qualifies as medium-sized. The CDR3 spells CASSYSGQNNEQFF. The CDR3 DNA reads as TGTGCCAGCAGTTACTCTGGGCAAAACAATGAGCAGTTCTTC. The genes are TRBV6-5 and TRBJ2-1; no clear D gene. Between the trimmed V and J ends, which lost 0 bases and 5 bases, there was a span of 8 bases. Germline V gene data show CDR1 as MNHEY and CDR2 as SVGAGI. The CDR3 is made up of 14 amino acids.

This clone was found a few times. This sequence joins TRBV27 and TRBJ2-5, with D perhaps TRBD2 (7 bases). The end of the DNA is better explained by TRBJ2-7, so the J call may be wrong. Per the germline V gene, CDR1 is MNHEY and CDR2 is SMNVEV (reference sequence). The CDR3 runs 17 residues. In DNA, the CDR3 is TGTGCCAGCAGCCAATTTGGGGGGGGTGACAGGCGCTACGAGCAGTACTTC. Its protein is CASSQFGGGDRRYEQYF.

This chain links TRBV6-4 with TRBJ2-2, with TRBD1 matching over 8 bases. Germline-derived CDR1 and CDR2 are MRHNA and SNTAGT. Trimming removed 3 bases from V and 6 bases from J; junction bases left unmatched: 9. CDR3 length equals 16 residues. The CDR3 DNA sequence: TGTGCCAGCAGTGAGTCATCAGGGGGCCTAGCCGGGGAGCTGTTTTTT. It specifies CASSESSGGLAGELFF.

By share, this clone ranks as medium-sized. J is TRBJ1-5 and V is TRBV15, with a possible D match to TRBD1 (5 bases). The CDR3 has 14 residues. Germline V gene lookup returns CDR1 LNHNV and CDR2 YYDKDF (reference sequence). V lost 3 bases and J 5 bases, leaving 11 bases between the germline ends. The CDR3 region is CATSRWVGDQPQHF. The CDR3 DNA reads TGTGCCACCAGCAGGTGGGTAGGGGATCAGCCCCAGCATTTT. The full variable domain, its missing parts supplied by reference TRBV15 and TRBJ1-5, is DAMVIQNPRYQVTQFGKPVTLSCSQTLNHNVMYWYQQKSSQAPKLLFHYYDKDFNNEADTPDNFQSRRPNTSFCFLDIRSPGLGDTAMYLCATSRWVGDQPQHFGDGTRLSIL.

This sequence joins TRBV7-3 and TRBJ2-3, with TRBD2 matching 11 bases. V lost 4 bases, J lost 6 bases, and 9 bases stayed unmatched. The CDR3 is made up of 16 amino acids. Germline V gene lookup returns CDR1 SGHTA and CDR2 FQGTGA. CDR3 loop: CASSSGLAASGDTQYF. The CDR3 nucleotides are TGTGCCAGCAGCTCGGGACTAGCGGCCTCAGGGGATACGCAGTATTTT. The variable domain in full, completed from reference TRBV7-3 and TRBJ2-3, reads GAGVSQTPSNKVTEKGKYVELRCDPISGHTALYWYRQSLGQGPEFLIYFQGTGAADDSGLPNDRFFAVRPEGSVSTLKIQRTERGDSAVYLCASSSGLAASGDTQYFGPGTRLTVL.

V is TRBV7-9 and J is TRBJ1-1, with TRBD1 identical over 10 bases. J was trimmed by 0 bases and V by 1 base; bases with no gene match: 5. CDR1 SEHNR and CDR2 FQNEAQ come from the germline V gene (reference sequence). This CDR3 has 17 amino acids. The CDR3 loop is CASSLGDRGPMNTEAFF. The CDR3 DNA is TGTGCCAGCAGCTTAGGGGACAGGGGCCCCATGAACACTGAAGCTTTCTTT. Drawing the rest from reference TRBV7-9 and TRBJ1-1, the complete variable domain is DTGVSQNPRHKITKRGQNVTFRCDPISEHNRLYWYRQTLGQGPEFLTYFQNEAQLEKSRLLSDRFSAERPKGSFSTLEIQRTEQGDSAMYLCASSLGDRGPMNTEAFFGQGTRLTVV.

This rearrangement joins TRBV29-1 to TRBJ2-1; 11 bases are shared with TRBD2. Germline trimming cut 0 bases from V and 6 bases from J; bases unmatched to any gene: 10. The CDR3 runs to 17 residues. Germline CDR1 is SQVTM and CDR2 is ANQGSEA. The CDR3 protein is CSVEDFSGRAPGNEQFF. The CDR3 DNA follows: TGCAGCGTTGAAGACTTTAGCGGGAGGGCCCCGGGCAATGAGCAGTTCTTC.

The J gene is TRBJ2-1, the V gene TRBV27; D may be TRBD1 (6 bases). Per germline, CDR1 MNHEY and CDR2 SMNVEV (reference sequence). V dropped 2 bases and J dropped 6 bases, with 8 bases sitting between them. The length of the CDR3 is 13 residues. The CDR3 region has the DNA TGTGCCAGCAGTTTACCCAGGGGCAATGAGCAGTTCTTC. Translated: CASSLPRGNEQFF.

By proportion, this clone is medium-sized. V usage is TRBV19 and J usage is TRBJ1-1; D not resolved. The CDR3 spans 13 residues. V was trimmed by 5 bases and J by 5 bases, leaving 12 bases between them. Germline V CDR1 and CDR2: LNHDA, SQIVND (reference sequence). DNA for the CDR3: TGTGCCAGTAGTTTCGCGGCGGGGACTGAAGCTTTCTTT. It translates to CASSFAAGTEAFF.

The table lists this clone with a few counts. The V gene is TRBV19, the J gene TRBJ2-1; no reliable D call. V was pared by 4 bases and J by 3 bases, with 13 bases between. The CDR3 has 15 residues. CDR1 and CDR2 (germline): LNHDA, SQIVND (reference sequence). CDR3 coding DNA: TGTGCCAGTAGTAGGGTCCCCCCCGGCTACAATGAGCAGTTCTTC. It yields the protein CASSRVPPGYNEQFF.

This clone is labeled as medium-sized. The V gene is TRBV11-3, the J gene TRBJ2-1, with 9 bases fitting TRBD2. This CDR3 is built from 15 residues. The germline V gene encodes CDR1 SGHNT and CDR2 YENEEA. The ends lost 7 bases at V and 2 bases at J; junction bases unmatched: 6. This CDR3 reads CASKLSGRTYNEQFF. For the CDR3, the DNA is TGTGCCAGCAAACTTAGCGGGAGAACCTACAATGAGCAGTTCTTC.

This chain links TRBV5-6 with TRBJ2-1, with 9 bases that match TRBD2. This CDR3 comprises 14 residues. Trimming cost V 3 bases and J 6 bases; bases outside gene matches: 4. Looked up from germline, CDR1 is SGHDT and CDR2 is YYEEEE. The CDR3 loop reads CASSSGTSLNEQFF. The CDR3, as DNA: TGTGCCAGCAGCTCCGGGACTAGCCTCAATGAGCAGTTCTTC.

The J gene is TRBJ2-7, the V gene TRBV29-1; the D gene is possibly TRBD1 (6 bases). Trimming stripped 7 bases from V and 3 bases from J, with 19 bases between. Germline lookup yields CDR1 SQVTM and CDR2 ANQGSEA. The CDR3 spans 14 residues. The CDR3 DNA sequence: TGCAGCGCGCACTCACAGGGTCCTTACTACGAGCAGTACTTC. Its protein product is CSAHSQGPYYEQYF.

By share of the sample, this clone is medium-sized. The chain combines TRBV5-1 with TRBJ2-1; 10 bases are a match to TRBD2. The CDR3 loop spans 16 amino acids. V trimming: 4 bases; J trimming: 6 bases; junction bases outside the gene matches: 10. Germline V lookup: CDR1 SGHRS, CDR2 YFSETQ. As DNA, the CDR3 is TGCGCCAGCAGCCCCTGGGGGACTAGCGACGGCAATGAGCAGTTCTTC. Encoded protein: CASSPWGTSDGNEQFF.

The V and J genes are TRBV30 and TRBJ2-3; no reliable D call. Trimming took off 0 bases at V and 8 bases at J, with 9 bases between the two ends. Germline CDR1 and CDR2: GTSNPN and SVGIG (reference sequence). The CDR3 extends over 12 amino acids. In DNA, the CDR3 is TGTGCCTGGAGTGTACAAATAGCTACGCAGTATTTT. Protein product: CAWSVQIATQYF.

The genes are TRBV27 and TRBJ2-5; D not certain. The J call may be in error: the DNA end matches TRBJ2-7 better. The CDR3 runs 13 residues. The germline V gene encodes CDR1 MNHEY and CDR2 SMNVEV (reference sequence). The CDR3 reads CASSSVPSYEQYF. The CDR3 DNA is TGTGCCAGCAGTTCCGTACCTTCCTACGAGCAGTACTTC.

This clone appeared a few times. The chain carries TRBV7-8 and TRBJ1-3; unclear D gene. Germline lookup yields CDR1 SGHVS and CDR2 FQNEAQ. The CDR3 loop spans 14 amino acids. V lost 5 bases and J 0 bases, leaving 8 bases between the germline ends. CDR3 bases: TGTGCCAGCAGCCATGGGAACTCTGGAAACACCATATATTTT. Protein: CASSHGNSGNTIYF.

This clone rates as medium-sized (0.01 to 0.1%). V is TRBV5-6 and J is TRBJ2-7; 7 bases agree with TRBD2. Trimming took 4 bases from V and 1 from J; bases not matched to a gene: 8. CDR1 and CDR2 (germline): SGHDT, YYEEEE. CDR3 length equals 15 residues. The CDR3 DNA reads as TGTGCCAGCAGCCCGACCGGACTAGGTTCCTACGAGCAGTACTTC. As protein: CASSPTGLGSYEQYF.

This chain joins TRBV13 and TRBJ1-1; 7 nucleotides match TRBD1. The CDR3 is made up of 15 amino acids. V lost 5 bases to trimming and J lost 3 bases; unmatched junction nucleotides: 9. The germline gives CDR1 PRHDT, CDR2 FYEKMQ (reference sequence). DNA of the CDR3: TGTGCCAGCAGCCGTACAGGGGCCGCAGACACTGAAGCTTTCTTT. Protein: CASSRTGAADTEAFF.

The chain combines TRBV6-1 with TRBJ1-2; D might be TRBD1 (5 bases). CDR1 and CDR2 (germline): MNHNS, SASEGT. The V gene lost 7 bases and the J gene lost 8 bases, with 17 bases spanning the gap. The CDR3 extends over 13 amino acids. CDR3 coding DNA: TGTGCCAGCACGGCCCAGGGAGGCTACGGCTACACCTTC. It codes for CASTAQGGYGYTF.

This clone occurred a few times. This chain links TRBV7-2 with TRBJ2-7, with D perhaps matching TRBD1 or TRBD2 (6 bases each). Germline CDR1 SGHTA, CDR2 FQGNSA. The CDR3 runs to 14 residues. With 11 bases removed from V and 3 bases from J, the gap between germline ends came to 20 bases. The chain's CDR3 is CAVGGPTYVYEQYF. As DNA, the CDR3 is TGTGCCGTGGGGGGCCCCACGTATGTCTACGAGCAGTACTTC.

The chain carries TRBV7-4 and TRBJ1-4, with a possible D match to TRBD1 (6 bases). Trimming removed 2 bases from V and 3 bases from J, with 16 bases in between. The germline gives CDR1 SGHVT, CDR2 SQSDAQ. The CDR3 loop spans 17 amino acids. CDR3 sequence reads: CASSLRKQGFANEKLFF. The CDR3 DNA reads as TGTGCCAGCAGCTTACGAAAACAGGGATTCGCTAATGAAAAACTGTTTTTT.

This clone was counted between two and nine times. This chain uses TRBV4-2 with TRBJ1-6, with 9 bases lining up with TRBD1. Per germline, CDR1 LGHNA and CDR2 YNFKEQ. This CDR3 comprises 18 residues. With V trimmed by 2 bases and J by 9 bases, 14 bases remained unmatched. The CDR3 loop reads CASSQLTGGVYEFSPLHF. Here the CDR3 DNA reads TGTGCCAGCAGCCAACTCACAGGGGGCGTTTATGAGTTTTCACCCCTCCACTTT.

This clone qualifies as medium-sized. CDR3 DNA: TGTGCCAGCAGGCTGGGGAGTTGGGGTCTCGATGAGCAGTTCTTC. It encodes CASRLGSWGLDEQFF. The chain has TRBV27 and TRBJ2-1, with D possibly TRBD2 on 5 matching bases. Germline CDR1 and CDR2: MNHEY and SMNVEV (reference sequence). This CDR3 has 15 residues. The V end lost 6 bases, the J end lost 8 bases, and 20 bases lay between the germline ends.